This is a list of T cell receptor beta chains from one sample in a study of blood T cell repertoires in COVID-19. Assay used: immunoSEQ multiplex PCR; TCRdb lists only in-frame clones, some missing. This table holds 200,000 to 300,000 clones, roughly four fifths found once. What was sequenced was peripheral blood. Receptors were obtained from a woman between 65 and 79 years old with acute or convalescent COVID-19. Both conserved end residues are part of each CDR3. Fields, in order: clone size, J gene, V gene, CDR3 protein. Not all rows give a size; the values are once, few, many and, for expanded clones, a class.

. TRBJ1-2 TRBV5-4 CASSFDRGAYTF
. TRBJ1-2 TRBV19 CASTLMTGKGVGSANYGYTF
. TRBJ1-1 TRBV27 CASSRGGGLDTEAFF
many TRBJ1-2 TRBV5-4 CASSLAWGGGLSYGYTF
. TRBJ1-1 TRBV28 CASSLWGARAEAFF
. TRBJ1-1 TRBV6-2/TRBV6-3 CASSYLGTEAFF
. TRBJ2-1 TRBV7-8 CASSPRTSGGATEQFF
. TRBJ2-7 TRBV5-8 CASSLVSYRGSEQYF
once TRBJ1-2 TRBV9 CASSALPEGDYGYGYTF
. TRBJ2-2 TRBV7-2 CASSLVGQTTGELFF
. TRBJ1-2 TRBV5-1 CASSPAGHNYGYTF
. TRBJ1-1 TRBV2 CASSSNRLRTEAFF
. TRBJ1-2 TRBV3-1/TRBV3-2 CASSQGTQGVGYTF
. TRBJ2-2 TRBV10-3 CASLQALATGELFF
once TRBJ1-2 TRBV7-2 CASSYDSDYGYTF
. TRBJ2-7 TRBV25-1 CASSPGLAGGNYEQYF
. TRBJ1-3 TRBV9 CASSVDGRTGNTIYF
. TRBJ1-1 TRBV10-2 CASSERGVGTEAFF
once TRBJ2-2 TRBV4-1 CASSRQERGVTGELFF
. TRBJ2-3 TRBV3-1/TRBV3-2 CASSHGGEPVDTQYF
. TRBJ1-5 TRBV28 CASRRQGGNQPQHF
. TRBJ1-3 TRBV30 CAWSVWGTGAGNTIYF
once TRBJ2-1 TRBV19 CASSIDAGLAERYSYNEQFF
. TRBJ2-7 TRBV6-5 CATVPGQGPYEQYF
. TRBJ1-4 TRBV24-1 CATSDPRDGGANEKLFF
. TRBJ1-4 TRBV5-6 CASSLEGGRSTNEKLFF
. TRBJ1-1 TRBV5-1 CASSLDEDTEAFF
once TRBJ2-1 TRBV5-1 CASSFGPRGRRNEQFF
. TRBJ1-1 TRBV7-9 CASSPQTGVATEAFF
. TRBJ2-7 TRBV5-1 CASRPDRGLDYEQYF
. TRBJ2-3 TRBV4-2 CASSQDWNTDTQYF
once TRBJ2-2 TRBV19 CASSIFAGETSTGELFF
. TRBJ1-6 TRBV6-1 CASSEGLNNSPLHF
. TRBJ2-5 TRBV15 CATSDSQETQYF
. TRBJ2-7 TRBV10-1 CASSESTSGSYEQYF
. TRBJ1-1 TRBV11-2 CASSFAPGTGPLRAFF
. TRBJ2-1 TRBV14 CASSQAVTRTSNEQFF